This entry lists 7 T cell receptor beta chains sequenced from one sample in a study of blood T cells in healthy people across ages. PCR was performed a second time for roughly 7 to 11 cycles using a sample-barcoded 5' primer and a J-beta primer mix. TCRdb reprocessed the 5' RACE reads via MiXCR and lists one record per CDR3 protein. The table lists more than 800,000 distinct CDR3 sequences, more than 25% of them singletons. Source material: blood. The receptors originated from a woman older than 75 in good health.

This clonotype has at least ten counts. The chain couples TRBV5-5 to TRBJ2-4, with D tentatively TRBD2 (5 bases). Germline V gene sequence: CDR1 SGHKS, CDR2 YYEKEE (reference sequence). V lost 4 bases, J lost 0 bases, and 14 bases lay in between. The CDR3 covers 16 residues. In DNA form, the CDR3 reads TGTGCCAGCAGCATGGCCGTGGGGAGAGCCAAAAACATTCAGTACTTC. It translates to CASSMAVGRAKNIQYF.

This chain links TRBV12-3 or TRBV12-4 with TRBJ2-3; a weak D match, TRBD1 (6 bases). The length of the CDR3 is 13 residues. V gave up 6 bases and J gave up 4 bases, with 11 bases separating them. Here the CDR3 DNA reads TGTGCCAGCAGGACCTGGGGGCCAGATACGCAGTATTTT. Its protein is CASRTWGPDTQYF.

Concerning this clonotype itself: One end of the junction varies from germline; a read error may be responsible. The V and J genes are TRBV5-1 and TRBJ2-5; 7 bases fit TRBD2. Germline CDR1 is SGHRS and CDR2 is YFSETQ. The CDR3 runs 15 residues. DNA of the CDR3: TGCGCCAGCGGCTTGGGCGGGGGAGGACAAGAGACCCAGTACTTC. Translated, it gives CASGLGGGGQETQYF.

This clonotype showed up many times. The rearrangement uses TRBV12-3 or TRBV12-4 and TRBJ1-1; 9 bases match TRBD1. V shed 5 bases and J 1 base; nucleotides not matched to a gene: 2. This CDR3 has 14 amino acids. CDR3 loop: CASSKGQGNTEAFF. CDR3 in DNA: TGTGCCAGCAGTAAGGGACAGGGGAACACTGAAGCTTTCTTT.

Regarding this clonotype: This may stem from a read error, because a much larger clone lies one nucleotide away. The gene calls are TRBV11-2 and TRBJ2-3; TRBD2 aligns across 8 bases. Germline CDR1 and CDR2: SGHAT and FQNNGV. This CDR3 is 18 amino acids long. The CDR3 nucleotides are TGTGCCAGCAGCTTAGAAGGGCGTAGCGGGGCAAACACAGGTACGCAGTATTTT. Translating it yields CASSLEGRSGANTGTQYF.

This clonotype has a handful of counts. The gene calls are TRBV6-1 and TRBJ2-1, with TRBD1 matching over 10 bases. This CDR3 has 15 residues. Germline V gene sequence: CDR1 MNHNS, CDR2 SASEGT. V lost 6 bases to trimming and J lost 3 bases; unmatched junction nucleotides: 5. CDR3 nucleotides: TGTGCCAGCAGGACAGGGGGCGATTTCTACAATGAGCAGTTCTTC. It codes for CASRTGGDFYNEQFF.

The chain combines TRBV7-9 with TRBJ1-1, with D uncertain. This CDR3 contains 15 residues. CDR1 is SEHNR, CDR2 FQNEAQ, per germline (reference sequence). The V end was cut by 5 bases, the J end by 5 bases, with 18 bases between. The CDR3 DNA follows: TGTGCCAGCAGCCCACAGAATTTCGTGCCTACTGAAGCTTTCTTT. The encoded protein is CASSPQNFVPTEAFF.